Presented here are 27 T cell receptor beta chains from one specimen sequenced in a study of OX40 agonist ivuxolimab in advanced cancers. Method: immunoSEQ multiplex PCR; TCRdb's copy keeps in-frame clones and lacks some. The table includes roughly 110,000 clones, 75% to 95% detected once. The sample in question was CD4+ or CD8+ T cells sorted from blood, obtained in a trial of the OX40 agonist ivuxolimab. The receptors derive from an adult with an advanced solid tumor such as melanoma, head and neck, liver or kidney cancer.

The chain employs TRBV6-5 and TRBJ2-1; 8 bases match TRBD1. The CDR3 is 15 amino acids. V dropped 3 bases and J dropped 8; count of bases not matched to a gene: 9. CDR1 and CDR2 (germline): MNHEY, SVGAGI. In DNA form, the CDR3 reads TGTGCCAGCAGTTATGGACAGGGCCGGTTCGATGAGCAGTTCTTC. Protein: CASSYGQGRFDEQFF.

J is TRBJ2-7 and V is TRBV5-6; weak D call: TRBD2 (5 bases). CDR1 SGHDT and CDR2 YYEEEE come from the germline V gene. This CDR3 has 11 amino acids. The V and J ends lost 6 bases and 5 bases respectively, with 9 bases between them. This chain's CDR3 is CASMIGDEQYF. The CDR3 region has the DNA TGTGCCAGCATGATCGGGGACGAGCAGTACTTC.

The V gene is TRBV18, the J gene TRBJ2-7, with 8 bases that match TRBD2. V lost 0 bases, J lost 5 bases, and 9 bases stayed unmatched. Germline lookup yields CDR1 KGHSH and CDR2 LQKENI. There are 16 residues in the CDR3. Here the CDR3 reads CASSPPSTSARNEQYF. For the CDR3, the DNA is TGTGCCAGCTCACCACCGTCGACTAGCGCTAGGAACGAGCAGTACTTC. Full variable domain (rest looked up from reference TRBV18 and TRBJ2-7): NAGVMQNPRHLVRRRGQEARLRCSPMKGHSHVYWYRQLPEEGLKFMVYLQKENIIDESGMPKERFSAEFPKEGPSILRIQQVVRGDSAAYFCASSPPSTSARNEQYFGPGTRLTVT.

This clone has only a few counts. The chain uses TRBV6-1 and TRBJ2-5; 9 bases align to TRBD2. After removal of 6 bases from V and 4 bases from J, the junction contained 9 bases not matched to a gene. Germline V CDR1 and CDR2: MNHNS, SASEGT. The CDR3 length is 15 residues. The CDR3 nucleotides are TGTGCCAGCAGCGTAAGACCGGGACTAGCAGAGACCCAGTACTTC. It is translated as CASSVRPGLAETQYF.

The chain joins TRBV6-1 to TRBJ1-5; D remains unclear. V lost 5 bases to trimming and J lost 5 bases, with 7 bases between them. The CDR3 contains 12 residues. Germline values: CDR1 MNHNS, CDR2 SASEGT. CDR3 sequence (DNA): TGTGCCAGCAGTCTCAGGTATCAGCCCCAGCATTTT. Protein: CASSLRYQPQHF.

The chain carries TRBV19 and TRBJ1-2, with TRBD1 as a possible D gene (6 bases). Germline CDR1 LNHDA, CDR2 SQIVND (reference sequence). CDR3 length: 13 residues. V dropped 9 bases and J dropped 2 bases, with 13 bases sitting between them. CDR3 amino acids: CASTGGANYGYTF. As DNA, the CDR3 is TGTGCCAGCACCGGGGGCGCGAACTATGGCTACACCTTC.

The chain employs TRBV7-8 and TRBJ1-4, with D perhaps matching TRBD1 (6 bases). V was cut by 5 bases and J by 15 bases, with 19 bases left in between. This CDR3 is built from 13 residues. The germline V gene encodes CDR1 SGHVS and CDR2 FQNEAQ. The CDR3: CASSPMTGTMMFF. DNA of the CDR3: TGTGCCAGCAGCCCGATGACAGGAACTATGATGTTTTTT.

The chain has TRBV5-1 and TRBJ2-1; 9 positions match TRBD2. Germline V gives CDR1 SGHRS, CDR2 YFSETQ. The CDR3 extends over 16 amino acids. The V gene end was trimmed by 4 bases and the J gene end by 10 bases; junction bases not matched to a gene: 15. DNA for the CDR3: TGCGCCAGCAGCCTGTCGTTCAGCGGGGGGCCACGAGAGCAGTTCTTC. It is translated as CASSLSFSGGPREQFF. The full variable domain, with the rest looked up from reference TRBV5-1 and TRBJ2-1, is KAGVTQTPRYLIKTRGQQVTLSCSPISGHRSVSWYQQTPGQGLQFLFEYFSETQRNKGNFPGRFSGRQFSNSRSEMNVSTLELGDSALYLCASSLSFSGGPREQFFGPGTRLTVL.

This clone was detected only once. This chain joins TRBV7-9 and TRBJ1-1; D not resolved. Trimming pared 11 bases from V and 5 bases from J, leaving 12 bases between. The CDR3 consists of 11 residues. In germline, CDR1 is SEHNR, CDR2 FQNEAQ (reference sequence). CDR3 amino acids: CAVRARTEAFF. The CDR3 region has the DNA TGTGCCGTCCGAGCCAGGACTGAAGCTTTCTTT.

V and J are TRBV9 and TRBJ1-4, with D maybe TRBD1 (6 bases). The germline CDR1 and CDR2 sequences are SGDLS and YYNGEE. The CDR3 has 15 residues. Trimming left V 4 bases short and J 6 bases short, with 16 bases between. The DNA of the CDR3 is TGTGCCAGCAGCCATTGGACAGATGGTGATGAAAAACTGTTTTTT. Its protein is CASSHWTDGDEKLFF. The whole variable domain, filled in from reference TRBV9 and TRBJ1-4, reads DSGVTQTPKHLITATGQRVTLRCSPRSGDLSVYWYQQSLDQGLQFLIQYYNGEERAKGNILERFSAQQFPDLHSELNLSSLELGDSALYFCASSHWTDGDEKLFFGSGTQLSVL.

V gene TRBV7-8 combines with J gene TRBJ1-2; a possible D gene is TRBD1 (5 bases). The CDR3 consists of 13 residues. V lost 2 bases and J lost 8, with 12 bases in between. Germline V gene sequence: CDR1 SGHVS, CDR2 FQNEAQ. The CDR3 protein is CASSLTIRGGYTF. Written as DNA, the CDR3 is TGTGCCAGCAGCTTAACAATCCGGGGCGGCTACACCTTC.

This clone has only one observation. The chain couples TRBV6-5 to TRBJ1-2; D is unresolved. The germline V gene encodes CDR1 MNHEY and CDR2 SVGAGI. This CDR3 is built from 15 residues. V shed 0 bases and J shed 0 bases, with 8 bases lying between them. The DNA of the CDR3 is TGTGCCAGCAGTTACTCGCCACAGCCTAACTATGGCTACACCTTC. Protein product: CASSYSPQPNYGYTF.

V usage is TRBV6-5 and J usage is TRBJ2-7, with 7 bases aligning to TRBD2. After removal of 6 bases from V and 4 bases from J, the junction contained 12 bases not matched to a gene. Per the germline V gene, CDR1 is MNHEY and CDR2 is SVGAGI. This CDR3 is built from 15 residues. The CDR3 region has the DNA TGTGCCAGCAGGGGGACCTTAGCGGGCAAATACGAGCAGTACTTC. Protein sequence: CASRGTLAGKYEQYF.

The chain recombines TRBV28 with TRBJ1-6; D remains ambiguous. V dropped 3 bases and J dropped 10 bases, with 10 bases sitting between them. The CDR3 has 13 residues. Germline V gene data show CDR1 as MDHEN and CDR2 as SYDVKM. The CDR3 region has the DNA TGTGCCAGCAGTTTGGGGTTGGACTCACCCCTCCACTTT. Translated, it gives CASSLGLDSPLHF.

The CDR3 protein is CASGRSGGEKLFF. The CDR3 bases are TGTGCCAGCGGCCGGTCAGGGGGTGAAAAACTGTTTTTT. This rearrangement joins TRBV18 to TRBJ1-4; 7 positions match TRBD1. J was trimmed by 7 bases and V by 8 bases; bases with no gene match: 7. The length of the CDR3 is 13 residues. CDR1 and CDR2 from the germline V gene are KGHSH and LQKENI.

The count of this clone is one. The rearrangement joins TRBV7-3 to TRBJ2-3; 8 nucleotides match TRBD2. With 3 bases clipped from V and 2 bases from J, the junction kept 7 bases outside the gene matches. The CDR3 totals 16 residues. Germline lookup yields CDR1 SGHTA and CDR2 FQGTGA. Here the CDR3 reads CASSLFSSGVTDTQYF. Here the CDR3 DNA reads TGTGCCAGCAGCTTGTTTAGTAGCGGGGTCACAGATACGCAGTATTTT.

This sequence joins TRBV28 and TRBJ1-5; no reliable D call. Germline V CDR1 and CDR2: MDHEN, SYDVKM. CDR3 length: 13 amino acids. V dropped 4 bases and J dropped 5 bases, with 9 bases sitting between them. The CDR3, as DNA: TGTGCCAGCAGTTCTAGAGACCATCAGCCCCAGCATTTT. This gives the protein CASSSRDHQPQHF.

The CDR3 coding sequence is TGTGCCAGCAGCGTAAACCCCACAGATACGCAGTATTTT. This sequence encodes CASSVNPTDTQYF. The V call is TRBV9, the J call TRBJ2-3; no reliable D call. The CDR3 totals 13 residues. V shed 1 base and J shed 2 bases, with 5 bases lying between them. Germline V lookup: CDR1 SGDLS, CDR2 YYNGEE.

About this clone itself: One end of the junction varies from germline; a read error may be responsible. This rearrangement joins TRBV9 to TRBJ1-6; TRBD1 might be the D (5 bases). The V gene's germline CDR1 is SGDLS and CDR2 YYNGEE. CDR3 size: 16 residues. The CDR3 nucleotides read TGTGCCGGCAGCGTAGCGGGGGGGACCTATAATTCACCCCTCCACTTT. This gives the protein CAGSVAGGTYNSPLHF.

This clone was detected only once. The chain has TRBV6-6 and TRBJ2-1; a weak D match, TRBD2 (6 bases). The CDR3 is 12 residues long. Germline-derived CDR1 and CDR2 are MNHNY and SVGAGI (reference sequence). V lost 8 bases to trimming and J lost 7 bases, with 12 bases between them. The CDR3 loop is CASGSSVNEQFF. The CDR3 DNA is TGTGCCAGCGGTTCTAGCGTTAATGAGCAGTTCTTC.

The rearrangement uses TRBV6-6 and TRBJ1-4; 7 nucleotides agree with TRBD1. The ends lost 7 bases at V and 7 bases at J; junction bases unmatched: 9. In germline, CDR1 is MNHNY, CDR2 SVGAGI (reference sequence). The CDR3 extends over 14 amino acids. This chain's CDR3 is CASTNRGRSEKLFF. Written as DNA, the CDR3 is TGTGCCAGCACCAACAGGGGAAGAAGTGAAAAACTGTTTTTT.

CDR3 bases: TGTGCCAGCTCACGGTTACAGCGCACAGATACGCAGTATTTT. Its translation: CASSRLQRTDTQYF. The chain recombines TRBV18 with TRBJ2-3; D not certain. The CDR3 sequence is 14 residues long. V dropped 4 bases and J dropped 1 base, with 9 bases sitting between them. Germline loops: CDR1 KGHSH, CDR2 LQKENI.

This chain links TRBV27 with TRBJ1-2; 11 bases are shared with TRBD1. The CDR3 consists of 14 residues. CDR1 MNHEY and CDR2 SMNVEV come from the germline V gene (reference sequence). With V trimmed by 4 bases and J by 5 bases, 3 bases remained unmatched. CDR3 coding DNA: TGTGCCAGCAGTTGGACAGGGGGCAGATATGGCTACACCTTC. It translates to CASSWTGGRYGYTF.

The chain uses TRBV4-1 and TRBJ2-5; D is possibly TRBD1 or TRBD2 (5 bases each). The V and J ends lost 4 bases and 2 bases respectively, with 11 bases between them. CDR1 is MGHRA and CDR2 is YSYEKL in the germline V gene. The CDR3 loop spans 14 amino acids. CDR3 amino acids: CASSRLGGQETQYF. The CDR3 bases are TGCGCCAGCAGCCGCCTTGGGGGACAAGAGACCCAGTACTTC.

J is TRBJ2-3 and V is TRBV7-2; D assignment may be TRBD1 or TRBD2 (5 bases each). V lost 4 bases and J 8 bases, leaving 16 bases between the germline ends. The CDR3 totals 14 residues. Germline values: CDR1 SGHTA, CDR2 FQGNSA. CDR3 amino acids: CASSSGSLLATQYF. DNA for the CDR3: TGTGCCAGCAGCTCAGGGTCTCTGCTAGCTACGCAGTATTTT.

The chain recombines TRBV28 with TRBJ1-5; D gene uncertain. The CDR3 extends over 14 amino acids. The germline V gene encodes CDR1 MDHEN and CDR2 SYDVKM. Between the trimmed V and J ends, which lost 4 bases and 6 bases, there was a span of 13 bases. In DNA, the CDR3 is TGTGCCAGCAGTTATATGAGTTATAGTCAGCCCCAGCATTTT. It specifies CASSYMSYSQPQHF.

CDR3 bases: TGCGCCAGCAGCCCCGGGACTAGCGGGTCCTACAATGAGCAGTTCTTC. Protein sequence: CASSPGTSGSYNEQFF. The chain uses TRBV10-2 and TRBJ2-1; TRBD2 agrees at 12 bases. This CDR3 region has 16 residues. CDR1 is WSHSY and CDR2 is SAAADI in the germline V gene. After removal of 6 bases from V and 1 base from J, the junction contained 4 bases not matched to a gene.